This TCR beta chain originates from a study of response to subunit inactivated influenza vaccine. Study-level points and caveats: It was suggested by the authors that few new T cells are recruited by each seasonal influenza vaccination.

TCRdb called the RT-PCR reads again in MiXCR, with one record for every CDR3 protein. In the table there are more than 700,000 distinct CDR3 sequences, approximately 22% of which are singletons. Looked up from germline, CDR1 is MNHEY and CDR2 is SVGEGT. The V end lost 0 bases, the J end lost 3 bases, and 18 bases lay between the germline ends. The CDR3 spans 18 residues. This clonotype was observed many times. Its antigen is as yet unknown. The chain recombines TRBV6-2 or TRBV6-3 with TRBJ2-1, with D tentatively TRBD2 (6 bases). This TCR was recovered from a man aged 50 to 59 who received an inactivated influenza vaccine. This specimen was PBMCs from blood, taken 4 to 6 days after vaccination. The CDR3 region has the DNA TGTGCCAGCAGTTACTCGAAATGGCGACTAGGGGACTACAATGAGCAGTTCTTC. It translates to CASSYSKWRLGDYNEQFF.